This T cell receptor beta chain was sequenced for a study of blood T cell repertoires in COVID-19. Study-level information: T cells, B-cell-depleted T cells, or PBMCs provided the cDNA or gDNA that served as material.

Trimming left V 2 bases short and J 8 bases short, with 5 bases between. Looked up from germline, CDR1 is SGHRS and CDR2 is YFSETQ. There are 12 residues in the CDR3. Generated by immunoSEQ multiplex PCR, the TCRdb table keeps only in-frame clones and is missing some. The sample includes approximately 180,000 clones, more than 70% of them seen just once. This chain uses TRBV5-1 with TRBJ1-6; D uncertain. The clonotype originates from a man between 35 and 55 years old with active or convalescent COVID-19. The sample comprised peripheral blood. CDR3 region: CASSFIDSPLHF. CDR3 nucleotides: TGCGCCAGCAGCTTTATAGATTCACCCCTCCACTTT.